These 7 T cell receptor beta chains originate from one sample sequenced in a study of cytomegalovirus exposure and HLA in healthy donors. PCR used 60 Vbeta primers and 13 Jbeta primers. This table comes from immunoSEQ multiplex PCR, and its TCRdb copy is limited to in-frame clones, with some not included. The table shows 150,000 or so clones, with 65% to 85% occurring only once. Sequencing was carried out using PBMCs. These receptors were obtained from a man in his forties in good health and CMV-seropositive.

This chain links TRBV2 with TRBJ1-5; 10 bases agree with TRBD1. Germline CDR1 SNHLY, CDR2 FYNNEI. CDR3 size: 14 residues. Trimming at V came to 6 bases and at J to 5 bases, leaving 4 bases not matched to a gene. The CDR3: CASSAGTGDQPQHF. The DNA of the CDR3 is TGTGCCAGCAGCGCCGGGACAGGGGATCAGCCCCAGCATTTT.

V gene TRBV4-3 combines with J gene TRBJ2-4; 9 positions agree with TRBD2. The CDR3 loop spans 17 amino acids. The V segment lost 1 base and the J segment 6 bases; nucleotides outside the gene matches: 10. Looked up from germline, CDR1 is LGHNA and CDR2 is YSLEER. The CDR3 loop reads CASSQGGRGGPVNIQYF. The CDR3 DNA reads as TGCGCCAGCAGCCAAGGCGGGCGGGGGGGCCCGGTAAACATTCAGTACTTC.

The chain has TRBV5-1 and TRBJ1-2; D is unresolved. The CDR3 is made up of 13 amino acids. In germline, CDR1 is SGHRS, CDR2 YFSETQ. Trimming stripped 1 base from V and 6 bases from J, with 10 bases between. DNA of the CDR3: TGCGCCAGCAGCTTGTTAGTGGCGGATGGCTACACCTTC. Its translation is CASSLLVADGYTF.

The CDR3 sequence is CASSFRRAEQYF. The CDR3 DNA follows: TGTGCCAGCAGCTTTCGCAGGGCCGAGCAGTACTTC. This chain connects TRBV7-2 to TRBJ2-7; weak D call: TRBD1 (5 bases). Germline loops: CDR1 SGHTA, CDR2 FQGNSA. Deletions cut 3 bases from V and 6 bases from J, with 9 bases between. This CDR3 comprises 12 residues.

The chain employs TRBV5-1 and TRBJ2-3; TRBD2 aligns across 11 bases. CDR1 is SGHRS, CDR2 YFSETQ, per germline. The CDR3 spans 17 residues. V gave up 4 bases and J gave up 4 bases; unmatched junction bases: 11. DNA for the CDR3: TGCGCCAGCAGCCCCTCGGCTAGCGGGGGGAGAGCAGATACGCAGTATTTT. Translating it yields CASSPSASGGRADTQYF.

The table lists this clone with a count of one. The chain combines TRBV27 with TRBJ2-2; 7 bases match TRBD2. CDR3 length equals 16 residues. V gave up 5 bases and J gave up 0 bases; unmatched junction bases: 6. Germline V gives CDR1 MNHEY, CDR2 SMNVEV (reference sequence). This CDR3 is CASSVLGGSNTGELFF. The CDR3 DNA sequence: TGTGCCAGCAGTGTCCTCGGGGGGTCGAACACCGGGGAGCTGTTTTTT.

The chain recombines TRBV4-3 with TRBJ1-2, with no clear D. This CDR3 is built from 18 residues. CDR1 LGHNA and CDR2 YSLEER come from the germline V gene. Trimming stripped 0 bases from V and 4 bases from J, with 21 bases between. This CDR3 reads CASSQDGEGEGSSYGYTF. The DNA for the CDR3 is TGCGCCAGCAGCCAAGATGGGGAGGGCGAAGGGTCTAGCTATGGCTACACCTTC.